These 24 T cell receptor beta chains were all obtained from the same sample, sequenced in a study of early T cells in non-severe SARS-CoV-2 infection. TCRdb reanalysed the 5' RACE reads using MiXCR and keeps one entry per CDR3 protein. The table shows about 79,000 distinct CDR3 sequences, with approximately 10% occurring only once. The sequencing sample was made of whole blood. These receptors were taken from an adult who was a healthcare worker with PCR-confirmed SARS-CoV-2 infection or an uninfected control (not recorded which).

This clonotype occurred a few times. The rearrangement links TRBV7-8 to TRBJ2-2, with no clear D. V dropped 5 bases and J dropped 7 bases, with 23 bases sitting between them. The CDR3 has 17 residues. From germline, CDR1 is SGHVS and CDR2 FQNEAQ. This CDR3 is CASSPTPGPTPIGELFF. The CDR3 DNA follows: TGTGCCAGCAGCCCTACCCCCGGGCCGACACCTATCGGGGAGCTGTTTTTT.

Ten or more counts support this clonotype. The chain combines TRBV11-2 with TRBJ2-3, with no clear D. The CDR3 covers 13 residues. V was shortened by 3 bases and J by 0 bases, with 4 bases between the two germline ends. Germline lookup yields CDR1 SGHAT and CDR2 FQNNGV. The CDR3 sequence is CASSFRSTDTQYF. The CDR3 bases are TGTGCCAGCAGCTTTCGAAGCACAGATACGCAGTATTTT. The complete variable domain, with remaining parts taken from reference TRBV11-2 and TRBJ2-3, reads EAGVAQSPRYKIIEKRQSVAFWCNPISGHATLYWYQQILGQGPKLLIQFQNNGVVDDSQLPKDRFSAERLKGVDSTLKIQPAKLEDSAVYLCASSFRSTDTQYFGPGTRLTVL.

At least ten counts were recorded for this clonotype. The chain has TRBV12-3 or TRBV12-4 and TRBJ2-1, with TRBD2 matching over 10 bases. The CDR3 is made up of 15 amino acids. V trimming: 7 bases; J trimming: 6 bases; junction bases outside the gene matches: 9. CDR3 region: CASTRGAGGFNEQFF. CDR3 nucleotide sequence: TGTGCCAGCACCCGAGGAGCGGGGGGGTTCAATGAGCAGTTCTTC.

This clonotype has a count of ten or more. This rearrangement joins TRBV7-6 to TRBJ1-5; D is unresolved. Deletions cut 5 bases from V and 0 bases from J, with 11 bases between. The CDR3 has 15 residues. Germline V lookup: CDR1 SGHVS, CDR2 FNYEAQ. DNA of the CDR3: TGTGCCAGCAGCCCCGGACCTGCTAGCAATCAGCCCCAGCATTTT. It yields the protein CASSPGPASNQPQHF.

This clonotype was observed at least ten times. The chain has TRBV19 and TRBJ1-4, with D possibly matching TRBD1 (5 bases). This CDR3 region has 15 residues. Trimming removed 6 bases at V and 0 bases at J, with 11 bases between. Germline values: CDR1 LNHDA, CDR2 SQIVND (reference sequence). The CDR3 here is CASSPGTATNEKLFF. The CDR3 DNA sequence: TGTGCCAGTAGCCCCGGGACTGCAACTAATGAAAAACTGTTTTTT.

This clonotype was recorded a few times. The chain joins TRBV5-4 to TRBJ2-1; either TRBD1 or TRBD2 may supply D (5 bases each). Germline V lookup: CDR1 SGHNT, CDR2 YYREEE (reference sequence). Trimming stripped 4 bases from V and 6 bases from J, with 17 bases between. The CDR3 is 15 residues long. The CDR3 nucleotides are TGTGCCAGCAGCATGAGGGACGGAAACACCAATGAGCAGTTCTTC. Translated: CASSMRDGNTNEQFF. Combining the CDR3 with reference TRBV5-4 and TRBJ2-1 gives the whole variable domain ETGVTQSPTHLIKTRGQQVTLRCSSQSGHNTVSWYQQALGQGPQFIFQYYREEENGRGNFPPRFSGLQFPNYSSELNVNALELDDSALYLCASSMRDGNTNEQFFGPGTRLTVL.

This clonotype was seen ten or more times. The CDR3 is CSAPRQEGTTEAFF. CDR3 DNA: TGCAGTGCTCCACGACAGGAGGGGACCACTGAAGCTTTCTTT. The chain couples TRBV20-1 to TRBJ1-1; perhaps TRBD1 as D (6 bases). V was trimmed by 5 bases and J by 4 bases, leaving 17 bases between them. This CDR3 is built from 14 residues. The germline V gene encodes CDR1 DFQATT and CDR2 SNEGSKA (reference sequence).

This clonotype was recorded a few times. This chain joins TRBV7-8 and TRBJ2-1; TRBD1 agrees at 7 bases. V gave up 1 base and J gave up 7 bases; unmatched junction bases: 7. CDR1 and CDR2 (germline): SGHVS, FQNEAQ. The CDR3 is 15 residues long. The CDR3 sequence: CASSLEQGVRNEQFF. CDR3 bases: TGTGCCAGCAGCTTAGAGCAGGGGGTAAGGAATGAGCAGTTCTTC.

In this sample, this clonotype turned up many times. J is TRBJ2-2 and V is TRBV2; D possibly matches TRBD1 or TRBD2 (6 bases each). The CDR3 consists of 13 residues. Germline loops: CDR1 SNHLY, CDR2 FYNNEI. Trimming left V 8 bases short and J 5 bases short, with 12 bases between. For the CDR3, the DNA is TGTGCCAGCCGGGGGCCGAGGACCGGGGAGCTGTTTTTT. It encodes CASRGPRTGELFF.

This clonotype has only a few counts. The rearrangement uses TRBV6-5 and TRBJ1-5; 7 bases align to TRBD1. CDR3 size: 14 residues. The V gene's germline CDR1 is MNHEY and CDR2 SVGAGI. Germline trimming cut 6 bases from V and 4 bases from J; bases unmatched to any gene: 6. Here the CDR3 DNA reads TGTGCCAGCAGCCTCGGGACAGCAAATCAGCCCCAGCATTTT. Protein: CASSLGTANQPQHF.

This clonotype was recorded at least ten times. V is TRBV5-1 and J is TRBJ1-1, with 8 bases aligning to TRBD1. From germline, CDR1 is SGHRS and CDR2 YFSETQ. V lost 4 bases to trimming and J lost 3 bases; unmatched junction nucleotides: 11. The CDR3 loop spans 16 amino acids. The CDR3: CASSLPGGRFDTEAFF. In DNA, the CDR3 is TGCGCCAGCAGCCTCCCAGGGGGCAGGTTTGACACTGAAGCTTTCTTT.

This clonotype has a handful of counts. This sequence joins TRBV29-1 and TRBJ2-2; possible D gene TRBD2, 5 bases. The CDR3 extends over 13 amino acids. CDR1 SQVTM and CDR2 ANQGSEA come from the germline V gene. V gave up 4 bases and J gave up 9 bases, with 15 bases separating them. The CDR3, as DNA: TGCAGCGTTGGAAGCGGAGCCCACCGGGAGCTGTTTTTT. Protein product: CSVGSGAHRELFF.

V is TRBV30 and J is TRBJ2-5, with D perhaps given as TRBD1 or TRBD2 (6 bases each). Trimming pared 0 bases from V and 7 bases from J, leaving 12 bases between. The germline V gene has CDR1 GTSNPN and CDR2 SVGIG (reference sequence). This CDR3 comprises 13 residues. The CDR3: CAWSVLGGRTQYF. CDR3 nucleotides: TGTGCCTGGAGTGTACTCGGGGGCCGGACCCAGTACTTC.

This chain joins TRBV5-4 and TRBJ2-7; D is possibly TRBD2 (6 bases). Trimming pared 4 bases from V and 6 bases from J, leaving 17 bases between. The CDR3 extends over 14 amino acids. Germline assignment: CDR1 SGHNT and CDR2 YYREEE (reference sequence). The CDR3 DNA is TGTGCCAGCAGCCAAGGTCTGGGGGGAGGCGAGCAGTACTTC. Translated: CASSQGLGGGEQYF. The full variable domain, completed using reference TRBV5-4 and TRBJ2-7, is ETGVTQSPTHLIKTRGQQVTLRCSSQSGHNTVSWYQQALGQGPQFIFQYYREEENGRGNFPPRFSGLQFPNYSSELNVNALELDDSALYLCASSQGLGGGEQYFGPGTRLTVT.

J is TRBJ2-3 and V is TRBV11-2, with a weak D call TRBD2 (7 bases). V was pared by 0 bases and J by 9 bases, with 13 bases between. CDR3 length: 14 residues. Per germline, CDR1 SGHAT and CDR2 FQNNGV. This CDR3 is CASSLEVGGATQYF. Here the CDR3 DNA reads TGTGCCAGCAGCTTAGAAGTAGGGGGGGCGACGCAGTATTTT.

This clonotype appeared a few times. The chain links TRBV20-1 to TRBJ2-5, with 12 positions matching TRBD2. Trimming cost V 7 bases and J 4 bases; bases outside gene matches: 7. Germline V gene lookup returns CDR1 DFQATT and CDR2 SNEGSKA (reference sequence). This CDR3 is 14 amino acids long. The CDR3 sequence is CSVQLAGGRETQYF. In nucleotides, the CDR3 is TGCAGTGTCCAACTAGCGGGGGGTCGAGAGACCCAGTACTTC.

The rearrangement joins TRBV12-3 or TRBV12-4 to TRBJ2-2, with D tentatively TRBD1 (6 bases). Trimming removed 6 bases from V and 6 bases from J, with 14 bases in between. The CDR3 runs 14 residues. The CDR3 protein is CASRTTGGSGELFF. DNA of the CDR3: TGTGCCAGCAGAACGACAGGCGGGTCCGGGGAGCTGTTTTTT.

This clonotype is a singleton in its sample. The CDR3 does not close with the conserved phenylalanine or tryptophan, likely indicating a read error. The chain links TRBV7-2 to TRBJ1-1; D perhaps matches TRBD1 (5 bases). With 7 bases removed from V and 0 bases from J, the gap between germline ends came to 12 bases. The CDR3 is 14 residues long. The germline gives CDR1 SGHTA, CDR2 FQGNSA. The CDR3 reads CASKGRGMNTEAFL. The CDR3 coding sequence is TGTGCCAGCAAAGGAAGGGGCATGAACACTGAAGCTTTCCTT.

This chain links TRBV6-5 with TRBJ1-5; 9 bases agree with TRBD1. The V gene end was trimmed by 5 bases and the J gene end by 2 bases; junction bases not matched to a gene: 4. This CDR3 is 15 amino acids long. CDR1 and CDR2 (germline): MNHEY, SVGAGI. CDR3 in DNA: TGTGCCAGCAGTGACCGGGACAGGGGCAATCAGCCCCAGCATTTT. It specifies CASSDRDRGNQPQHF.

In its sample, this clonotype was seen a few times. The chain is built from TRBV9 and TRBJ1-2; TRBD1 matches at 8 bases. CDR3 length equals 16 residues. The germline V gene encodes CDR1 SGDLS and CDR2 YYNGEE. With V trimmed by 2 bases and J by 1 base, 7 bases remained unmatched. The CDR3 sequence is CASSVGAGQGNYGYTF. The CDR3 coding sequence is TGTGCCAGCAGCGTGGGGGCAGGACAGGGTAACTATGGCTACACCTTC.

This clonotype came up a few times. The chain carries TRBV18 and TRBJ1-6; 7 bases line up with TRBD1. The J segment lost 9 bases and the V segment lost 3 bases, leaving 8 bases of the junction unmatched. Germline lookup yields CDR1 KGHSH and CDR2 LQKENI. The CDR3 runs to 15 residues. CDR3: CASSPDRVEGSPLHF. CDR3 sequence (DNA): TGTGCCAGCTCACCCGACAGGGTAGAGGGTTCACCCCTCCACTTT.

The rearrangement uses TRBV7-2 and TRBJ2-3; D is ambiguous. V dropped 4 bases and J dropped 5 bases, with 7 bases sitting between them. This CDR3 spans 12 amino acids. CDR1 is SGHTA and CDR2 is FQGNSA in the germline V gene. The CDR3 bases are TGTGCCAGCAGCTCGGTCAGAGATACGCAGTATTTT. Translation: CASSSVRDTQYF.

The sample holds many counts of this clonotype. The chain couples TRBV4-3 to TRBJ2-1, with 10 bases identical to TRBD2. The CDR3 spans 17 residues. V dropped 1 base and J dropped 1; count of bases not matched to a gene: 4. CDR1 is LGHNA, CDR2 YSLEER, per germline. The CDR3, as DNA: TGCGCCAGCAGCCAAGGGTCTAGCGGGGGTTCCTACAATGAGCAGTTCTTC. It is translated as CASSQGSSGGSYNEQFF.

This clonotype has at least ten counts. J is TRBJ2-5 and V is TRBV29-1; D gene unclear. CDR3 size: 13 residues. From germline, CDR1 is SQVTM and CDR2 ANQGSEA. The V end lost 4 bases, the J end lost 10 bases, and 19 bases lay between the germline ends. CDR3 DNA sequence: TGCAGCGTTGTAAACGCACTCTCGCCTCTCCAGTACTTC. Encoded protein: CSVVNALSPLQYF.